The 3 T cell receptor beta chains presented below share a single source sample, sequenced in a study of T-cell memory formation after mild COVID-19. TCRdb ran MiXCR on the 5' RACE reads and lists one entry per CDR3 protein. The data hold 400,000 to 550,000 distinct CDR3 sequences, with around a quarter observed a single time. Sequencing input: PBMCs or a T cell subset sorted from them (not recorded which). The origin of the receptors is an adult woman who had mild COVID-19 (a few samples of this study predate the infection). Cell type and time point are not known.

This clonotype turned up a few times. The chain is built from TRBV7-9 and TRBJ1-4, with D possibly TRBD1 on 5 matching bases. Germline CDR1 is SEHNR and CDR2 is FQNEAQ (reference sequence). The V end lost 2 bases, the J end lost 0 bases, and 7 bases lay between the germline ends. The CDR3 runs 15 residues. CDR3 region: CASSLMGATNEKLFF. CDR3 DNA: TGTGCCAGCAGCTTAATGGGGGCAACTAATGAAAAACTGTTTTTT.

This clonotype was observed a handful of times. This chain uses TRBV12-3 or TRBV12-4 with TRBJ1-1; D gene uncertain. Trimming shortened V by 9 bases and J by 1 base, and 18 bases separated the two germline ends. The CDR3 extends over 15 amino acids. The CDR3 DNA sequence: TGTGCCAGTGGACTCAAGAGGCGATGGAACACTGAAGCTTTCTTT. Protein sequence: CASGLKRRWNTEAFF.

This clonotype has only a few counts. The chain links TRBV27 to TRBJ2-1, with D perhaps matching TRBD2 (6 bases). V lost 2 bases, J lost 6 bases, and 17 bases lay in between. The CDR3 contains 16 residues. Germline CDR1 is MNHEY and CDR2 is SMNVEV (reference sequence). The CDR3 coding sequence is TGTGCCAGCAGTTTAGGCGGTTGGGTAGCGGTCAATGAGCAGTTCTTC. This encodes CASSLGGWVAVNEQFF.